The T cell receptor beta chain under discussion was sequenced for a study of graft-versus-host responses after intestinal transplantation. This clone was observed a handful of times. Method: immunoSEQ multiplex PCR; TCRdb's copy keeps in-frame clones and lacks some. The sample holds about 12,000 clones, about a third seen once. The culture paired approximately 200,000 irradiated violet-dye-labeled stimulators with approximately 200,000 CFSE-labeled responders. This CDR3 region has 11 residues. Germline-derived CDR1 and CDR2 are GTSNPN and SVGIG (reference sequence). The V and J ends lost 3 bases and 7 bases respectively, with 10 bases between them.

The clonotype was recovered from a human patient who received an intestinal transplant. This specimen consisted of alloreactive CD8+ T cells from a mixed lymphocyte reaction culture, obtained before intestinal transplant. As for subset: CFSE-low proliferating T cells sorted from approximately 6-day pre-transplant mixed lymphocyte reaction (GvH or HvG direction). The chain is built from TRBV30 and TRBJ2-7; TRBD1 is a possible D gene (5 bases). CDR3 residues: CAWSWGGEQYF. The DNA of the CDR3 is TGTGCCTGGAGCTGGGGCGGTGAGCAGTACTTC. Full variable domain (rest looked up from reference TRBV30 and TRBJ2-7): SQTIHQWPATLVQPVGSPLSLECTVEGTSNPNLYWYRQAAGRGLQLLFYSVGIGQISSEVPQNLSASRPQDRQFILSSKKLLLSDSGFYLCAWSWGGEQYFGPGTRLTVT.